This T cell receptor beta chain was found in a study of T cells after yellow fever vaccination. Study-wide points: The booster response re-showed most primary clones: approximately 95% CD4, around 90% CD8.

The CDR3 is made up of 14 amino acids. This clonotype was counted at least ten times. Antigen: not known. One junction end does not reproduce the germline sequence, and a read error may be involved. TCRdb used MiXCR to reprocess the 5' RACE reads, holding one entry per CDR3 protein. This table holds some 150,000 distinct CDR3 sequences, just over 6.5% found once. The sequencing used CD4+ T cells sorted from PBMCs, collected 10 days after the yellow fever booster vaccination. The chain carries TRBV12-3 or TRBV12-4 and TRBJ2-3; perhaps TRBD2 as D (5 bases). This receptor was identified in a man under 40 who received the YFV17D yellow fever vaccine. CDR3 sequence: CASSRNGGTDTQYF. CDR3 DNA sequence: TGTGCCAGCAGTCGCAATGGAGGCACGGATACGCAGTATTTT.